This TCR beta chain was found in a study of shared clonotypes between healthy human individuals. Study results and caveats: Non-shared clonotypes displayed generation probabilities falling below those of clonotypes present in all four donors. Donor clonotype sharing was expected to depend on sequencing depth. Specimens sampled were limited to blood, with tissue repertoires likely differing.

Data came from immunoSEQ multiplex PCR; TCRdb stores just in-frame clones and leaves some out. The sample lists roughly 2,300,000 clones; 80% to 95% were seen once. This clone has only one observation. What it binds is unknown. The same CDR3 is also encoded by other DNA sequences in this sample. The V gene lost 1 base and the J gene lost 2 bases, with 5 bases spanning the gap. CDR3 length: 14 amino acids. Germline values: CDR1 SGHVS, CDR2 FQNEAQ. The genes are TRBV7-8 and TRBJ2-2; D unclear. This TCR came from a man aged 18 to 30 in good health. Some clones in this sample may be carry-over from other donors' samples. Specimen: naive CD4+ T cells from PBMCs. Subset meaning: CD45RA+ positively selected. Here the CDR3 reads CASSLVPNTGELFF. CDR3 bases: TGTGCCAGCAGCTTAGTCCCCAACACCGGGGAGCTGTTTTTT.